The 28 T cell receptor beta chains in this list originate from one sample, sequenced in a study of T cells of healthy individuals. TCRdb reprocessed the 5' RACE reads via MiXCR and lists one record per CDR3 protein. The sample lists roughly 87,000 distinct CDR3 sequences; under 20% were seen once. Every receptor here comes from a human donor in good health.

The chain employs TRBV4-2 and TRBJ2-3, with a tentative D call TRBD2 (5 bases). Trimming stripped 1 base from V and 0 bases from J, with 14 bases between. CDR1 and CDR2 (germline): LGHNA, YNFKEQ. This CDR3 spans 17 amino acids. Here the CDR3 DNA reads TGTGCCAGCAGCCAAGTACGAGGAGGTTCTAGCACAGATACGCAGTATTTT. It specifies CASSQVRGGSSTDTQYF.

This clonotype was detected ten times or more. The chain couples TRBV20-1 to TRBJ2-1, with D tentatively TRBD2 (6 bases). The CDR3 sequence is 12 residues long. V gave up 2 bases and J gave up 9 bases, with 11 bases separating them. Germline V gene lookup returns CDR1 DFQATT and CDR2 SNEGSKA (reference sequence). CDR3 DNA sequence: TGCAGTGCTAGAATCCCGGGACTTGAGCAGTTCTTC. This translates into CSARIPGLEQFF.

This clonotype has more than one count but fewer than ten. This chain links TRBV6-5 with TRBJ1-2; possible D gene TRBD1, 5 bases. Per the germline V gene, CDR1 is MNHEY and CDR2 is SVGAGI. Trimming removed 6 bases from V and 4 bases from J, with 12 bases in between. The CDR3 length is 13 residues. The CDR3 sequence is CASRETASYGYTF. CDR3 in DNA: TGTGCCAGCAGGGAGACAGCTTCCTATGGCTACACCTTC.

This CDR3 reads CASSIRQGYEQYF. The CDR3 bases are TGTGCCAGCAGCATCCGGCAGGGCTACGAGCAGTACTTC. The chain recombines TRBV6-6 with TRBJ2-7; D might be TRBD1 (5 bases). Germline assignment: CDR1 MNHNY and CDR2 SVGAGI (reference sequence). The CDR3 runs to 13 residues. The V and J ends lost 6 bases and 3 bases respectively, with 12 bases between them.

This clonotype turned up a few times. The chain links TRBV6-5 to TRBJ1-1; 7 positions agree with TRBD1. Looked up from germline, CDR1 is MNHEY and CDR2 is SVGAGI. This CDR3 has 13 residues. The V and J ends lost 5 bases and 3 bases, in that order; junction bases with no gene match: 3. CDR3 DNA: TGTGCCAGCAGTCGACAGGGCTACACTGAAGCTTTCTTT. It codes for CASSRQGYTEAFF.

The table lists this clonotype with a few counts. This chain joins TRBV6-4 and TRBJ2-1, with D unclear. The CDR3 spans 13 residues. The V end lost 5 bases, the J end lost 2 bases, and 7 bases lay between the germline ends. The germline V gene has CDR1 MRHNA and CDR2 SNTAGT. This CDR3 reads CASSRVAYNEQFF. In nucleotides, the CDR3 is TGTGCCAGCAGTAGGGTAGCCTACAATGAGCAGTTCTTC.

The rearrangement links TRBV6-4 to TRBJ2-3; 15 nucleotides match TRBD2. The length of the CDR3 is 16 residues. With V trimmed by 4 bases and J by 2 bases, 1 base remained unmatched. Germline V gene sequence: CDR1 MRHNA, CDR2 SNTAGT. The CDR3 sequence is CASSGTSGGATDTQYF. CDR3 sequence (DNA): TGTGCCAGCAGTGGGACTAGCGGGGGGGCCACAGATACGCAGTATTTT.

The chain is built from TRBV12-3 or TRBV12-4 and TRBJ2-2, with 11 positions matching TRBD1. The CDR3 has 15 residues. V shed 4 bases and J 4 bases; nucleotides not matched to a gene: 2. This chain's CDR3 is CASSSGTGGTGELFF. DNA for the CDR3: TGTGCCAGCAGTTCCGGGACAGGGGGCACCGGGGAGCTGTTTTTT.

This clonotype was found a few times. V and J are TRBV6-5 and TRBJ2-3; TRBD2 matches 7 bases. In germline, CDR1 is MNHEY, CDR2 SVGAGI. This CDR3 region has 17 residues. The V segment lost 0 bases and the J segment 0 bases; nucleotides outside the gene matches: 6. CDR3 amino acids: CASSYSGGGTSTDTQYF. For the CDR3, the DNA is TGTGCCAGCAGTTACTCGGGCGGGGGAACTAGCACAGATACGCAGTATTTT.

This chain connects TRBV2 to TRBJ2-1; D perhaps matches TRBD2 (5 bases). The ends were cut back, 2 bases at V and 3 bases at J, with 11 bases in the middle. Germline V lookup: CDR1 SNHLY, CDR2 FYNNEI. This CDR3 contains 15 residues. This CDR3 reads CASSEIPGNYNEQFF. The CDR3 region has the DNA TGTGCCAGCAGTGAAATTCCGGGAAACTACAATGAGCAGTTCTTC. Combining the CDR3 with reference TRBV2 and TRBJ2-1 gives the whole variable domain EPEVTQTPSHQVTQMGQEVILRCVPISNHLYFYWYRQILGQKVEFLVSFYNNEISEKSEIFDDQFSVERPDGSNFTLKIRSTKLEDSAMYFCASSEIPGNYNEQFFGPGTRLTVL.

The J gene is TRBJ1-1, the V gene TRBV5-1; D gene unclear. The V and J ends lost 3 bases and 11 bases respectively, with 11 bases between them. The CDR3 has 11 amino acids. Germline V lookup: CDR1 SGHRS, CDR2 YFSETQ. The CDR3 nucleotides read TGCGCCAGCAGCTCCCCCTACGAGGCTTTCTTT. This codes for CASSSPYEAFF.

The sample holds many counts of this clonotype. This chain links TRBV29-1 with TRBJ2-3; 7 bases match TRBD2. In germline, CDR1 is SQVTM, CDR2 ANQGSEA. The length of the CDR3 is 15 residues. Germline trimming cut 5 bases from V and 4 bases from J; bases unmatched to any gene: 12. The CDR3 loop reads CSVRRGGSFSDTQYF. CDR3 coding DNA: TGCAGCGTTCGAAGGGGCGGGAGTTTTTCAGATACGCAGTATTTT.

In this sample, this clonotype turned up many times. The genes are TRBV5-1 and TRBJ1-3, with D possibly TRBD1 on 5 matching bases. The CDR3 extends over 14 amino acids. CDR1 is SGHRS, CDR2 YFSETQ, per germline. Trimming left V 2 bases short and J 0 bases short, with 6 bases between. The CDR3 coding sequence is TGCGCCAGCAGCTTTGACAGCTCTGGAAACACCATATATTTT. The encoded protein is CASSFDSSGNTIYF.

CDR3 DNA: TGTGCCATCAGTCCAGCCGGGACAGGGGCTGGAAACACCATATATTTT. Its protein is CAISPAGTGAGNTIYF. The chain has TRBV10-3 and TRBJ1-3, with 10 bases that match TRBD1. Trimming cost V 5 bases and J 2 bases; bases outside gene matches: 6. The CDR3 runs to 16 residues. Germline V gives CDR1 ENHRY, CDR2 SYGVKD.

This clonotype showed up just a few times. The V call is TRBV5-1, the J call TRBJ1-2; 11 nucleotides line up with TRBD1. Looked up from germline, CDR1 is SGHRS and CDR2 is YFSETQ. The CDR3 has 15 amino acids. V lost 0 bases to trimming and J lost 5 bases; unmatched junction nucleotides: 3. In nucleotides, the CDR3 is TGCGCCAGCAGCTTGGTTGGACAGGGGGCATATGGCTACACCTTC. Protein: CASSLVGQGAYGYTF.

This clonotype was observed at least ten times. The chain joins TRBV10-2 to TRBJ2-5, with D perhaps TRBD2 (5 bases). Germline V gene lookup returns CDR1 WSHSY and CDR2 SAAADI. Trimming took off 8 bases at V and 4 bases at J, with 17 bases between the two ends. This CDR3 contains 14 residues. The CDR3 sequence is CASHAPEAGETQYF. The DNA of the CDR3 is TGCGCCAGCCATGCCCCTGAGGCGGGAGAGACCCAGTACTTC.

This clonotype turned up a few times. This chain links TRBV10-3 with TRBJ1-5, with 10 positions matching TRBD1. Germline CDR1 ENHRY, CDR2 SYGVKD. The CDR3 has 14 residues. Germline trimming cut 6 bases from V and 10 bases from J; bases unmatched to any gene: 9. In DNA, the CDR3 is TGTGCCATCAGCGGGACAGGGGTGGGGCTCCCCCAGCATTTT. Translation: CAISGTGVGLPQHF.

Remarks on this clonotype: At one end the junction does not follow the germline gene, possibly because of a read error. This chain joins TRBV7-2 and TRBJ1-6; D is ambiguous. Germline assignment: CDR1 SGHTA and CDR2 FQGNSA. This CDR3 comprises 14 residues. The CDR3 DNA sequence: TGTGCCAGAAGCTTAAGGCAGGTGATGGGATCCCTCCACTTT. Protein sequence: CARSLRQVMGSLHF.

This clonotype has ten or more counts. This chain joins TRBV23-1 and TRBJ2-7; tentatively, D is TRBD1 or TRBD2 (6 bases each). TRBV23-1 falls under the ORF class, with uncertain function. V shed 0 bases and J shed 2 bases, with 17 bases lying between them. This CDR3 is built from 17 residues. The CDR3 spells CASSQSLGGRLPYEQYF. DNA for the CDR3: TGCGCCAGCAGTCAATCTCTTGGGGGGCGACTACCCTACGAGCAGTACTTC.

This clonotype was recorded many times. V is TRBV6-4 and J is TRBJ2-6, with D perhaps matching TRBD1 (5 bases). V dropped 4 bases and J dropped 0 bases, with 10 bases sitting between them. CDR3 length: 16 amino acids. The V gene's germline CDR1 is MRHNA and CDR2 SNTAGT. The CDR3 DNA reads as TGTGCCAGCAGTGCACAGGCGAGCTCTGGGGCCAACGTCCTGACTTTC. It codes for CASSAQASSGANVLTF.

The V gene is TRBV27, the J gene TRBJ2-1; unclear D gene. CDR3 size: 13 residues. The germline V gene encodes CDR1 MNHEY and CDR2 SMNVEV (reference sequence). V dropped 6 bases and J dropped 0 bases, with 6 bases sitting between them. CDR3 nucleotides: TGTGCCAGCAGCTGTGGCTCCTACAATGAGCAGTTCTTC. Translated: CASSCGSYNEQFF.

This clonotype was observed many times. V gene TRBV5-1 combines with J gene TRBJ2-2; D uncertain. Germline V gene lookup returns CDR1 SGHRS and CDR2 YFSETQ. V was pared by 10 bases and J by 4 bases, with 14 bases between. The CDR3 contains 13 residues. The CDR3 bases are TGCGCCTTTAGAGAGTCGGTCACCGGGGAGCTGTTTTTT. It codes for CAFRESVTGELFF.

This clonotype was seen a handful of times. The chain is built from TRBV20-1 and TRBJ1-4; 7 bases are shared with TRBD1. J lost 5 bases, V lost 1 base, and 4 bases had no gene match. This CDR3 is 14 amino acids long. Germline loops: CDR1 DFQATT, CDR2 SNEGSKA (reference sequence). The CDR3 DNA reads TGCAGTGCTAGAGCCGGGACAGACAATGAAAAACTGTTTTTT. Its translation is CSARAGTDNEKLFF.

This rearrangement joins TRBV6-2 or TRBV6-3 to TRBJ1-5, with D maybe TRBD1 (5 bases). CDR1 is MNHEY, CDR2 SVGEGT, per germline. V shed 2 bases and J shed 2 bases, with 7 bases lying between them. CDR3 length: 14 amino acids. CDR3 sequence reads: CASSYLQGNQPQHF. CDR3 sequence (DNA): TGTGCCAGCAGTTACCTACAGGGCAATCAGCCCCAGCATTTT.

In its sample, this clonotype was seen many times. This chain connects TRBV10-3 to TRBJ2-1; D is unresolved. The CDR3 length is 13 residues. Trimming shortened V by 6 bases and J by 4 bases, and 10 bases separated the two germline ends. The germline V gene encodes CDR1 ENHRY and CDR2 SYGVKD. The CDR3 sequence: CAIRRDLYNEQFF. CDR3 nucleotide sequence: TGTGCCATCAGGAGAGACCTATACAATGAGCAGTTCTTC.

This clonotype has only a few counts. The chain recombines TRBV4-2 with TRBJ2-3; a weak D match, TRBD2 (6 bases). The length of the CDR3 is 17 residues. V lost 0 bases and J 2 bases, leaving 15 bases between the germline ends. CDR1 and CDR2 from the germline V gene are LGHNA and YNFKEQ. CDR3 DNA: TGTGCCAGCAGCCAAGAAGTCGCGCGGGGCCACACAGATACGCAGTATTTT. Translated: CASSQEVARGHTDTQYF.

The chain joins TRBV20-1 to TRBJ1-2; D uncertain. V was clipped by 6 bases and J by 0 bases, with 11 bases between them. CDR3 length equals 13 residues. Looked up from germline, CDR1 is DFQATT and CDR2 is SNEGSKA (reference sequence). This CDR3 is CSAAEGANYGYTF. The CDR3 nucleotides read TGCAGTGCCGCGGAGGGAGCTAACTATGGCTACACCTTC.

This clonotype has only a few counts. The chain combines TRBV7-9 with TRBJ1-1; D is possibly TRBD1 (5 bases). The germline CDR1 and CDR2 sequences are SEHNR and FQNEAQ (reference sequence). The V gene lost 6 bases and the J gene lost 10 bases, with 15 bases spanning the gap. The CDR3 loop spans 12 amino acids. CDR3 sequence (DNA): TGTGCCAGCAGTTTCGACAGAACCCGAGCTTTCTTT. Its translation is CASSFDRTRAFF.